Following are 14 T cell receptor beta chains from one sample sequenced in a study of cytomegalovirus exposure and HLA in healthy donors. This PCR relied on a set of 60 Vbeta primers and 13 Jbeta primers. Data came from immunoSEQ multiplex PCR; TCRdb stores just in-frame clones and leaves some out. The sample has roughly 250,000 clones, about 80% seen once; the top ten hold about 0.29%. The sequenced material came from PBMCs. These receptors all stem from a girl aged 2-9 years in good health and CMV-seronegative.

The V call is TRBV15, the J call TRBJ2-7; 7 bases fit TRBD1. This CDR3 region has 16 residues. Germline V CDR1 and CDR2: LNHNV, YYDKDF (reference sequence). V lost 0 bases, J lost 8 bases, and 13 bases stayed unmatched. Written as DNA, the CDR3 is TGTGCCACCAGCAGAGAGACAGGGCCCACCGGGCACAAGCAGTACTTC. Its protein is CATSRETGPTGHKQYF. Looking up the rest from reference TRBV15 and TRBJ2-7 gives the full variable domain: DAMVIQNPRYQVTQFGKPVTLSCSQTLNHNVMYWYQQKSSQAPKLLFHYYDKDFNNEADTPDNFQSRRPNTSFCFLDIRSPGLGDTAMYLCATSRETGPTGHKQYFGPGTRLTVT.

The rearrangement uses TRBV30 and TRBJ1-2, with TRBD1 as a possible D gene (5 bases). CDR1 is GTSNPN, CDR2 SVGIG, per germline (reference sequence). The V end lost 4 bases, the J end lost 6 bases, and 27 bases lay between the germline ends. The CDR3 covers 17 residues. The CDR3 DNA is TGTGCCTGGATACCTCCGGGACTCAAACGCGATGGGGATGGCTACACCTTC. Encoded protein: CAWIPPGLKRDGDGYTF.

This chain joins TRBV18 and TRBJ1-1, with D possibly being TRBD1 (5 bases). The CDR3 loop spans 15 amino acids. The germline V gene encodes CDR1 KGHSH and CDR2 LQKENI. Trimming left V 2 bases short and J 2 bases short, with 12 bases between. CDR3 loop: CASSPIGHFNTEAFF. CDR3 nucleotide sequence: TGTGCCAGCTCACCAATCGGACACTTTAACACTGAAGCTTTCTTT.

CDR3: CSVAAGTSGGRRQFF. The CDR3 bases are TGCAGCGTCGCGGCCGGGACTAGCGGGGGACGTAGACAGTTCTTC. The chain uses TRBV29-1 and TRBJ2-1; 14 bases are shared with TRBD2. Germline V lookup: CDR1 SQVTM, CDR2 ANQGSEA. The length of the CDR3 is 15 residues. After removal of 6 bases from V and 13 bases from J, the junction contained 14 bases not matched to a gene.

Here the CDR3 DNA reads TGTGCCAGCAGTTTGACTCCAGGGGGGATCAACGACAATGAGCAGTTCTTC. Translated, it gives CASSLTPGGINDNEQFF. The gene calls are TRBV28 and TRBJ2-1; D is perhaps TRBD1 (7 bases). This CDR3 is built from 17 residues. V dropped 3 bases and J dropped 5 bases, with 20 bases sitting between them. Germline V CDR1 and CDR2: MDHEN, SYDVKM.

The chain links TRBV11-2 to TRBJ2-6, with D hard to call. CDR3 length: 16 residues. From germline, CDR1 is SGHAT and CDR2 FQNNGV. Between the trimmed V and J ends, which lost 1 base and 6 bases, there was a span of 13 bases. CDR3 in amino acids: CASSLVHTPEANVLTF. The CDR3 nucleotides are TGTGCCAGCAGCTTAGTACACACGCCAGAGGCCAACGTCCTGACTTTC.

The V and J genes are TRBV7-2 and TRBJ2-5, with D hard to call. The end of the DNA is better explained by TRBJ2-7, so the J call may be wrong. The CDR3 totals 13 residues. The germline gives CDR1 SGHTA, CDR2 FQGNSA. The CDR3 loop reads CASSLGVIYEQYF. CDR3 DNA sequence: TGTGCCAGCAGCTTAGGAGTGATCTACGAGCAGTACTTC.

This chain's CDR3 is CASSHGQGGWNEQYF. CDR3 coding DNA: TGTGCCAGCAGCCATGGACAGGGTGGTTGGAACGAGCAGTACTTC. This chain connects TRBV6-5 to TRBJ2-7; 8 nucleotides agree with TRBD1. Germline V gene sequence: CDR1 MNHEY, CDR2 SVGAGI. There are 15 residues in the CDR3. V lost 6 bases to trimming and J lost 5 bases; unmatched junction nucleotides: 12.

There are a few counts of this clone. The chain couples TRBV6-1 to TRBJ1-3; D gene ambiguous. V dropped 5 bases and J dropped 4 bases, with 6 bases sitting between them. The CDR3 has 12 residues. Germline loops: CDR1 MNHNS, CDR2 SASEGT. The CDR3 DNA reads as TGTGCCAGCAGTCCCCTCGGAAACACCATATATTTT. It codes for CASSPLGNTIYF.

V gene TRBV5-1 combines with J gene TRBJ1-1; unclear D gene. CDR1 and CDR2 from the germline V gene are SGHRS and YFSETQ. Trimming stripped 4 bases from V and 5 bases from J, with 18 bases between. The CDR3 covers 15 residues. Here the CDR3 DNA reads TGCGCCAGCAGCCTCGGGAGTCGGTGGAAGACTGAAGCTTTCTTT. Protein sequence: CASSLGSRWKTEAFF.

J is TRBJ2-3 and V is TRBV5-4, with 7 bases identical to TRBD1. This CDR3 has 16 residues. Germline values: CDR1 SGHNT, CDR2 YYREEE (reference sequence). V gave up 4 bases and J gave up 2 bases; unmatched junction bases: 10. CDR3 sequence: CASSVNRGGSTDTQYF. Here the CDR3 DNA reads TGTGCCAGCAGCGTCAACAGGGGCGGGTCCACAGATACGCAGTATTTT.

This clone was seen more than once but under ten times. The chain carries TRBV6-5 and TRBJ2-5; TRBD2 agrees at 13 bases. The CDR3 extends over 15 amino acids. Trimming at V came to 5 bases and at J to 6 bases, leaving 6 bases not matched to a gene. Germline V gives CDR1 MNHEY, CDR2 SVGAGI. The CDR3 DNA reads TGTGCCAGCAGTCTACTAGCGGGGGGGCCGCAGACCCAGTACTTC. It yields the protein CASSLLAGGPQTQYF.

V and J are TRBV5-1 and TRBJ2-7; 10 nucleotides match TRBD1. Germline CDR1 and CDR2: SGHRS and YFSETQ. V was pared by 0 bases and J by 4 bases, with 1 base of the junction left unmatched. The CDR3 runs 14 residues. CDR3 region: CASSLVGQGYEQYF. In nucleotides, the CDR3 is TGCGCCAGCAGCTTGGTGGGACAGGGGTACGAGCAGTACTTC. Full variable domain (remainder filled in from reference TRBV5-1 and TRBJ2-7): KAGVTQTPRYLIKTRGQQVTLSCSPISGHRSVSWYQQTPGQGLQFLFEYFSETQRNKGNFPGRFSGRQFSNSRSEMNVSTLELGDSALYLCASSLVGQGYEQYFGPGTRLTVT.

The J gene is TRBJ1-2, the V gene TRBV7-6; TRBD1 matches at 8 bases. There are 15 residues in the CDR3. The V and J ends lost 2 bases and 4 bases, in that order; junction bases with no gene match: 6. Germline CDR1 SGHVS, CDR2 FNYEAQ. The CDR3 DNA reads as TGTGCCAGCAGCTTACAGGGACAGGCGCCCTATGGCTACACCTTC. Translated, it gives CASSLQGQAPYGYTF. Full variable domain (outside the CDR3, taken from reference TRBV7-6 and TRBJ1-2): GAGVSQSPRYKVTKRGQDVALRCDPISGHVSLYWYRQALGQGPEFLTYFNYEAQQDKSGLPNDRFSAERPEGSISTLTIQRTEQRDSAMYRCASSLQGQAPYGYTFGSGTRLTVV.